This T cell receptor (beta chain) originates from a study of control samples from healthy donors and cancer patients (TCRdb year 2020). A remark on this clone: Its antigen target is currently unknown. No much larger clone is present one base from it, and per-base qualities are unavailable.

The cysteine opens and the phenylalanine closes a CDR3 of 13 amino acids. Here the CDR3 DNA is all that survives: 39 bases in frame from base 1. V gives up 4 bases and J gives up 1 base, and the segment between their germline ends measures 7 bases. CDR1 MNHEY and CDR2 SVGAGI were looked up in the germline V gene. The library was prepared using the immunoSEQ multiplex PCR assay. TCRdb holds this immuneACCESS table with in-frame rearrangements only. Some clones are missing; in checked studies, unresolved V genes explain under half, and the rest has no known cause. The sample data list more than 85,000 clones, and around nine tenths of these were observed just once. The ten top clones hold around 3.9% of the sample.

This TCR derives from a woman aged 60-75 years with lung cancer. Sequencing was done on a sample of PBMCs. Recombination joined TRBV6-5 with TRBJ1-1, and possibly TRBD1, on 5 matching bases. The sequenced DNA: TGTGCCAGCAGTTCCCAGGGGAACACTGAAGCTTTCTTT. Translation gives CASSSQGNTEAFF.